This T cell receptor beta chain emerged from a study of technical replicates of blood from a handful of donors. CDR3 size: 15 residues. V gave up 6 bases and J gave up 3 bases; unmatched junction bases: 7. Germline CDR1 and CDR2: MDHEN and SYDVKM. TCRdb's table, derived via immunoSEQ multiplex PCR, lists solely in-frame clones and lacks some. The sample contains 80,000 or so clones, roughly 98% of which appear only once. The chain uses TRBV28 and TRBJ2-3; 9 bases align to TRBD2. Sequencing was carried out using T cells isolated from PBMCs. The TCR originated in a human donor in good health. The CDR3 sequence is CASSLAGVGTDTQYF. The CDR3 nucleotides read TGTGCCAGCAGCTTAGCGGGAGTTGGGACAGATACGCAGTATTTT.